The source of this TCR beta chain is a study of OX40 agonist ivuxolimab in advanced cancers. Study results and limitations: CD8+ T cells were the subset that, on average, had more expanded clones than CD4+.

This clone was counted only a few times. Antigen unknown. TCRdb's copy holds only in-frame clones and misses some; the assay was immunoSEQ multiplex PCR. The sample records 82,000 or so clones, more than 80% being singletons. CDR1 and CDR2 from the germline V gene are SEHNR and FQNEAQ (reference sequence). V was shortened by 5 bases and J by 11 bases, with 13 bases between the two germline ends. CDR3 length: 13 residues. Blood sampling was done at baseline, cycle 4 day 1, and cycle 7 day 1. The gene calls are TRBV7-9 and TRBJ1-6; a possible D gene is TRBD1 (6 bases). This sample comprised CD4+ or CD8+ T cells sorted from blood, obtained in a trial of the OX40 agonist ivuxolimab. This clonotype was sampled from an adult with an advanced solid tumor such as melanoma, head and neck, liver or kidney cancer. Here the CDR3 DNA reads TGTGCCAGCAGCGCTGCGGGGGGGCCACCCCTCCACTTT. It specifies CASSAAGGPPLHF.